Presented here are 9 T cell receptor beta chains from one specimen sequenced in a study of blood T cell repertoires in COVID-19. TCRdb's copy holds only in-frame clones and misses some; the assay was immunoSEQ multiplex PCR. The sample records 250,000 to 300,000 clones, around 87% being singletons. The sequencing sample was made of peripheral blood. The source of these receptors is an older woman with COVID-19, enrolled during active disease.

V and J are TRBV19 and TRBJ2-7; 8 positions match TRBD1. V lost 6 bases to trimming and J lost 2 bases; unmatched junction nucleotides: 6. The CDR3 totals 14 residues. Germline V gene data show CDR1 as LNHDA and CDR2 as SQIVND (reference sequence). The CDR3 DNA is TGTGCCAGTAGCGTACAGGGGGGAACCTACGAGCAGTACTTC. Protein: CASSVQGGTYEQYF.

In its sample, this clone was seen once. The J gene is TRBJ2-5, the V gene TRBV13; 10 bases align to TRBD2. CDR3 length equals 15 residues. The trim removed 2 bases at V and 3 bases at J, leaving 3 bases unmatched. Germline V lookup: CDR1 PRHDT, CDR2 FYEKMQ (reference sequence). The CDR3 coding sequence is TGTGCCAGCAGCTTATGGCTAGCGGGGGAAGAGACCCAGTACTTC. Translating it yields CASSLWLAGEETQYF.

V gene TRBV4-3 combines with J gene TRBJ1-1, with D hard to call. With 2 bases removed from V and 7 bases from J, the gap between germline ends came to 11 bases. Per germline, CDR1 LGHNA and CDR2 YSLEER. There are 13 residues in the CDR3. The DNA of the CDR3 is TGCGCCAGCAGCCAAATTATGGGCAGTGAAGCTTTCTTT. It codes for CASSQIMGSEAFF.

This chain links TRBV2 with TRBJ2-4, with a tentative D call TRBD1 (5 bases). The V gene lost 8 bases and the J gene lost 9 bases, with 14 bases spanning the gap. CDR1 is SNHLY and CDR2 is FYNNEI in the germline V gene. The CDR3 has 12 residues. Here the CDR3 DNA reads TGTGCCAGCGGGGCCCTACCAGCCATTCAGTACTTC. This translates into CASGALPAIQYF.

The rearrangement joins TRBV11-1 to TRBJ2-3; TRBD2 agrees at 7 bases. CDR3 length: 15 residues. CDR1 is SGHAT, CDR2 FQDESV, per germline (reference sequence). The V gene end was trimmed by 4 bases and the J gene end by 2 bases; junction bases not matched to a gene: 6. CDR3 DNA sequence: TGTGCCAGCAGCTCGCAAGCGGGGTCCACAGATACGCAGTATTTT. Protein product: CASSSQAGSTDTQYF. The whole variable domain, remainder taken from reference TRBV11-1 and TRBJ2-3, is EAEVAQSPRYKITEKSQAVAFWCDPISGHATLYWYRQILGQGPELLVQFQDESVVDDSQLPKDRFSAERLKGVDSTLKIQPAELGDSAMYLCASSSQAGSTDTQYFGPGTRLTVL.

The rearrangement uses TRBV15 and TRBJ2-5; no clear D. The V gene lost 0 bases and the J gene lost 4 bases, with 12 bases spanning the gap. This CDR3 has 15 amino acids. Germline CDR1 is LNHNV and CDR2 is YYDKDF (reference sequence). CDR3 DNA: TGTGCCACCAGCAGAGACAGTGGAGACGGAGAGACCCAGTACTTC. It encodes CATSRDSGDGETQYF.

This rearrangement joins TRBV7-9 to TRBJ1-4; D is possibly TRBD1 (5 bases). CDR3 length: 13 residues. V lost 5 bases, J lost 5 bases, and 9 bases lay in between. Germline V lookup: CDR1 SEHNR, CDR2 FQNEAQ (reference sequence). Written as DNA, the CDR3 is TGTGCCAGCAGCCCTCGACAGAATGAAAAACTGTTTTTT. As protein: CASSPRQNEKLFF. Combining the CDR3 with reference TRBV7-9 and TRBJ1-4 gives the whole variable domain DTGVSQNPRHKITKRGQNVTFRCDPISEHNRLYWYRQTLGQGPEFLTYFQNEAQLEKSRLLSDRFSAERPKGSFSTLEIQRTEQGDSAMYLCASSPRQNEKLFFGSGTQLSVL.

The V gene is TRBV15, the J gene TRBJ1-5; the D gene is possibly TRBD1 (5 bases). The germline V gene has CDR1 LNHNV and CDR2 YYDKDF (reference sequence). The CDR3 sequence is 15 residues long. Deletions cut 0 bases from V and 7 bases from J, with 13 bases between. In nucleotides, the CDR3 is TGTGCCACCAGCAGAGATGGGGCTGTGGGGCAGCCCCAGCATTTT. It translates to CATSRDGAVGQPQHF.

CDR3 region: CASSQDIGLGNTIYF. In DNA form, the CDR3 reads TGCGCCAGCAGCCAAGATATTGGCTTGGGAAACACCATATATTTT. The chain employs TRBV4-3 and TRBJ1-3, with D uncertain. Germline V gives CDR1 LGHNA, CDR2 YSLEER. This CDR3 comprises 15 residues. V dropped 0 bases and J dropped 4 bases, with 10 bases sitting between them.